These 25 T cell receptor beta chains were all obtained from the same sample, sequenced in a study of CD8 T cells in ankylosing spondylitis. TCRdb re-called the 5' RACE reads through MiXCR, storing one row per CDR3 protein. The sample carries some 140,000 distinct CDR3 sequences, 5.5% to 7.5% recorded once. Sequenced: blood, either unsorted or a sorted T cell fraction (not recorded which). The receptors stem from a female donor with ankylosing spondylitis or in good health (not recorded which).

This clonotype has at least ten counts. The gene calls are TRBV29-1 and TRBJ1-1; D uncertain. This CDR3 spans 12 amino acids. The V gene's germline CDR1 is SQVTM and CDR2 ANQGSEA. The V gene lost 3 bases and the J gene lost 2 bases, with 7 bases spanning the gap. Here the CDR3 DNA reads TGCAGCGTTGACTCGGGTAACACTGAAGCTTTCTTT. Protein: CSVDSGNTEAFF.

This clonotype was seen more than once but under ten times. Being one base from a much bigger clone, this may be a read error. CDR3 protein: CASSCSKPGRSYGYTF. CDR3 nucleotide sequence: TGTGCCAGCAGTTGCTCGAAACCCGGACGGAGCTATGGCTACACCTTC. The chain combines TRBV6-5 with TRBJ1-2; no clear D. The CDR3 runs 16 residues. Trimming left V 4 bases short and J 4 bases short, with 19 bases between. Germline assignment: CDR1 MNHEY and CDR2 SVGAGI.

This clonotype was detected ten times or more. The V and J genes are TRBV5-6 and TRBJ2-7; D is possibly TRBD1 or TRBD2 (5 bases each). In germline, CDR1 is SGHDT, CDR2 YYEEEE. The CDR3 is made up of 13 amino acids. Trimming stripped 1 base from V and 2 bases from J, with 7 bases between. CDR3 in amino acids: CASSLWDPYEQYF. The CDR3 coding sequence is TGTGCCAGCAGCTTGTGGGACCCCTACGAGCAGTACTTC. Full variable domain (outside the CDR3, taken from reference TRBV5-6 and TRBJ2-7): DAGVTQSPTHLIKTRGQQVTLRCSPKSGHDTVSWYQQALGQGPQFIFQYYEEEERQRGNFPDRFSGHQFPNYSSELNVNALLLGDSALYLCASSLWDPYEQYFGPGTRLTVT.

This clonotype occurred many times. The chain is built from TRBV4-2 and TRBJ1-5, with D unresolved. This CDR3 contains 15 residues. V lost 1 base and J 2 bases, leaving 9 bases between the germline ends. Germline V gene lookup returns CDR1 LGHNA and CDR2 YNFKEQ. Here the CDR3 reads CASSQGQYGNQPQHF. CDR3 DNA: TGTGCCAGCAGCCAAGGTCAGTATGGCAATCAGCCCCAGCATTTT.

At least ten counts were recorded for this clonotype. The chain recombines TRBV15 with TRBJ2-2; D gene unclear. The ends were cut back, 0 bases at V and 2 bases at J, with 7 bases in the middle. CDR1 is LNHNV and CDR2 is YYDKDF in the germline V gene (reference sequence). The length of the CDR3 is 15 residues. The CDR3 DNA sequence: TGTGCCACCAGCAGAGATGTGAGCAACACCGGGGAGCTGTTTTTT. Translating gives CATSRDVSNTGELFF.

This clonotype occurred many times. The chain has TRBV15 and TRBJ1-1, with no clear D. V was pared by 6 bases and J by 1 base, with 6 bases between. The CDR3 consists of 12 residues. Germline V CDR1 and CDR2: LNHNV, YYDKDF (reference sequence). CDR3 loop: CATRYQNTEAFF. The CDR3 DNA follows: TGTGCCACCAGATACCAGAACACTGAAGCTTTCTTT.

The sample holds many counts of this clonotype. The rearrangement uses TRBV24-1 and TRBJ1-2; tentatively, D is TRBD1 (5 bases). The germline V gene encodes CDR1 KGHDR and CDR2 SFDVKD. V was pared by 5 bases and J by 5 bases, with 8 bases between. The CDR3 contains 12 residues. CDR3 protein: CATSAGSYGYTF. For the CDR3, the DNA is TGTGCCACCAGTGCAGGGAGTTATGGCTACACCTTC.

This clonotype was detected ten times or more. This chain uses TRBV5-1 with TRBJ2-2, with 12 bases that match TRBD2. In germline, CDR1 is SGHRS, CDR2 YFSETQ. This CDR3 has 16 residues. V lost 4 bases and J lost 6; bases outside the gene matches: 7. The CDR3 DNA reads as TGCGCCAGCAGCAGTCGGACTAGCGGGGAGTCCGGGGAGCTGTTTTTT. Translating it yields CASSSRTSGESGELFF. The full variable domain, completed using reference TRBV5-1 and TRBJ2-2, is KAGVTQTPRYLIKTRGQQVTLSCSPISGHRSVSWYQQTPGQGLQFLFEYFSETQRNKGNFPGRFSGRQFSNSRSEMNVSTLELGDSALYLCASSSRTSGESGELFFGEGSRLTVL.

This clonotype has ten or more counts. This rearrangement joins TRBV30 to TRBJ1-1; a possible D gene is TRBD1 (6 bases). The CDR3 is 15 amino acids. Between the trimmed V and J ends, which lost 3 bases and 2 bases, there was a span of 16 bases. CDR1 and CDR2 from the germline V gene are GTSNPN and SVGIG (reference sequence). This CDR3 is CAWREPGGANTEAFF. The CDR3 DNA sequence: TGTGCCTGGAGGGAGCCCGGGGGGGCTAACACTGAAGCTTTCTTT.

This clonotype was recorded many times. The chain is built from TRBV5-1 and TRBJ1-2, with 11 bases matching TRBD1. CDR1 and CDR2 (germline): SGHRS, YFSETQ. The CDR3 spans 15 residues. Losses at the gene ends were 3 bases for V and 4 bases for J; bases not matched to a gene: 5. The CDR3 DNA reads as TGCGCCAGCAGCTCCGGGACAGGGGGTGTCTATGGCTACACCTTC. Protein: CASSSGTGGVYGYTF.

This clonotype came up many times. This chain links TRBV6-1 with TRBJ2-1; 10 nucleotides match TRBD2. Germline CDR1 and CDR2: MNHNS and SASEGT. Trimming took 6 bases from V and 3 from J; bases not matched to a gene: 5. This CDR3 is 15 amino acids long. The CDR3 here is CASSPTSGRYNEQFF. The CDR3 DNA sequence: TGTGCCAGCAGCCCGACTAGCGGGCGCTACAATGAGCAGTTCTTC.

This clonotype was detected ten times or more. The chain is built from TRBV5-1 and TRBJ2-1, with D possibly matching TRBD2 (5 bases). Germline CDR1 SGHRS, CDR2 YFSETQ. With 6 bases removed from V and 2 bases from J, the gap between germline ends came to 15 bases. The CDR3 runs 15 residues. In DNA form, the CDR3 reads TGCGCCAGCAACCCTAGAGCGGCTACCTACAATGAGCAGTTCTTC. Its protein product is CASNPRAATYNEQFF. Full variable domain (remainder filled in from reference TRBV5-1 and TRBJ2-1): KAGVTQTPRYLIKTRGQQVTLSCSPISGHRSVSWYQQTPGQGLQFLFEYFSETQRNKGNFPGRFSGRQFSNSRSEMNVSTLELGDSALYLCASNPRAATYNEQFFGPGTRLTVL.

This clonotype has at least ten counts. V gene TRBV30 combines with J gene TRBJ1-2; 10 positions match TRBD1. Trimming cost V 5 bases and J 6 bases; bases outside gene matches: 0. Germline CDR1 and CDR2: GTSNPN and SVGIG (reference sequence). This CDR3 contains 11 residues. The CDR3 loop reads CAWGTGDGYTF. CDR3 sequence (DNA): TGTGCCTGGGGGACAGGGGATGGCTACACCTTC.

This clonotype was found many times. The J gene is TRBJ2-7, the V gene TRBV7-2, with 12 bases matching TRBD1. Looked up from germline, CDR1 is SGHTA and CDR2 is FQGNSA. The CDR3 covers 15 residues. J gave up 7 bases and V 1 base, and 5 bases lay outside the gene matches. The CDR3 spells CASSLGRDRGREQYF. Written as DNA, the CDR3 is TGTGCCAGCAGCTTAGGCCGGGACAGGGGGCGAGAGCAGTACTTC.

With regard to this clonotype: This may come from a read error, since a much larger clone is one base off. This chain connects TRBV5-1 to TRBJ2-2, with D maybe TRBD1 (6 bases). In germline, CDR1 is SGHRS, CDR2 YFSETQ. Trimming took off 5 bases at V and 9 bases at J, with 11 bases between the two ends. There are 12 residues in the CDR3. The CDR3 loop is CASSYRARELFF. The CDR3, as DNA: TGCGCCAGCAGTTACAGGGCCAGGGAGCTGTTTTTT.

The table lists this clonotype with many counts. The rearrangement uses TRBV20-1 and TRBJ2-1; TRBD2 matches 8 bases. The CDR3 extends over 15 amino acids. The J segment lost 3 bases and the V segment lost 6 bases, leaving 10 bases of the junction unmatched. CDR1 and CDR2 (germline): DFQATT, SNEGSKA (reference sequence). The CDR3, as DNA: TGCAGTGCACCGAGGGGCGGGGGGAACTACAATGAGCAGTTCTTC. Protein: CSAPRGGGNYNEQFF.

The rearrangement joins TRBV6-1 to TRBJ1-1, with TRBD1 as a possible D gene (5 bases). The ends were cut back, 5 bases at V and 5 bases at J, with 18 bases in the middle. This CDR3 is built from 15 residues. Germline CDR1 reads MNHNS; CDR2 reads SASEGT. The CDR3 region is CASSSGWGLGTEAFF. The CDR3 DNA reads TGTGCCAGCAGTTCGGGGTGGGGCCTCGGGACTGAAGCTTTCTTT.

The chain couples TRBV20-1 to TRBJ2-5; TRBD1 matches 7 bases. Per the germline V gene, CDR1 is DFQATT and CDR2 is SNEGSKA (reference sequence). V shed 0 bases, J shed 4 bases, and the junction held 8 bases outside the gene matches. The CDR3 consists of 15 residues. The CDR3 loop reads CSARDPRQGPETQYF. CDR3 in DNA: TGCAGTGCTAGAGATCCCCGACAGGGCCCAGAGACCCAGTACTTC.

This clonotype was detected many times. The chain links TRBV5-1 to TRBJ1-1, with 10 nucleotides matching TRBD1. V lost 4 bases, J lost 6 bases, and 9 bases stayed unmatched. The CDR3 contains 15 residues. CDR1 and CDR2 (germline): SGHRS, YFSETQ. The CDR3 bases are TGCGCCAGCAGCCTAGGACAGGGGGGTAACGCTGAAGCTTTCTTT. Protein: CASSLGQGGNAEAFF.

This clonotype was detected ten times or more. V gene TRBV7-2 combines with J gene TRBJ2-1, with TRBD2 matching 13 bases. The germline V gene has CDR1 SGHTA and CDR2 FQGNSA. The CDR3 has 16 residues. V lost 5 bases, J lost 8 bases, and 9 bases stayed unmatched. In DNA form, the CDR3 reads TGTGCCAGCAGCCGGACTAGCGGGGGAGCCCGGGATGAGCAGTTCTTC. As protein: CASSRTSGGARDEQFF.

This clonotype was seen at least ten times. This rearrangement joins TRBV6-2 or TRBV6-3 to TRBJ2-7, with 11 bases identical to TRBD1. Per the germline V gene, CDR1 is MNHEY and CDR2 is SVGEGT. J gave up 5 bases and V 4 bases, and 4 bases lay outside the gene matches. The length of the CDR3 is 14 residues. The CDR3 region is CASSWGQGVNEQYF. The CDR3 region has the DNA TGTGCCAGCAGTTGGGGACAGGGGGTCAACGAGCAGTACTTC.

This chain links TRBV7-6 with TRBJ2-5; TRBD2 matches 10 bases. CDR3 length: 15 amino acids. CDR1 SGHVS and CDR2 FNYEAQ come from the germline V gene. The V segment lost 3 bases and the J segment 5 bases; nucleotides outside the gene matches: 6. CDR3: CASSFPGLALETQYF. DNA for the CDR3: TGTGCCAGCAGCTTCCCGGGACTAGCGTTGGAGACCCAGTACTTC.

The chain links TRBV18 to TRBJ2-7, with D unclear. Trimming removed 2 bases from V and 5 bases from J, with 7 bases in between. CDR1 is KGHSH and CDR2 is LQKENI in the germline V gene. The length of the CDR3 is 12 residues. The CDR3 loop is CASSPVRDEQYF. As DNA, the CDR3 is TGTGCCAGCTCACCAGTGCGCGACGAGCAGTACTTC.

This clonotype was seen repeatedly, ten times or more. The chain carries TRBV6-5 and TRBJ2-7, with TRBD1 as a possible D gene (6 bases). With 2 bases removed from V and 2 bases from J, the gap between germline ends came to 16 bases. The CDR3 sequence is 16 residues long. Per germline, CDR1 MNHEY and CDR2 SVGAGI. The CDR3 reads CASSYKALGAPYEQYF. The CDR3 DNA reads as TGTGCCAGCAGTTACAAGGCTTTGGGGGCTCCCTACGAGCAGTACTTC.

The sample holds many counts of this clonotype. The chain recombines TRBV27 with TRBJ2-3, with a weak D call TRBD2 (5 bases). The germline gives CDR1 MNHEY, CDR2 SMNVEV (reference sequence). V lost 4 bases and J 6 bases, leaving 20 bases between the germline ends. CDR3 length: 16 amino acids. The CDR3 DNA reads TGTGCCAGCAGTTCATTTGGTCGAGGGTCGATCGATACGCAGTATTTT. Its translation: CASSSFGRGSIDTQYF.